This entry lists 22 T cell receptor beta chains sequenced from one sample in a study of blood T cell repertoires in COVID-19. Profiled with immunoSEQ multiplex PCR; TCRdb holds only in-frame clones, not every one. Among 95,000 to 150,000 clones, 70% to 90% were seen once, and the ten largest hold 3.5% to 4.5%. Sequencing used peripheral blood. The origin of the receptors is a man between 60 and 75 years old with acute or convalescent COVID-19.

The rearrangement links TRBV29-1 to TRBJ2-7, with a weak D call TRBD1 (6 bases). The CDR3 runs to 18 residues. Per the germline V gene, CDR1 is SQVTM and CDR2 is ANQGSEA. Deletions cut 0 bases from V and 6 bases from J, with 27 bases between. The DNA for the CDR3 is TGCAGCGTTGAAGAGGAAGGGGGATCGGCACCCAGCAGGTCCGAGCAGTACTTC. Amino acids: CSVEEEGGSAPSRSEQYF.

CDR3 sequence (DNA): TGTGCCAGCAGCGTAGGGACAGGAGAATTTAGCGGGAGAAGGGGAAATGAGCAGTTCTTC. Encoded protein: CASSVGTGEFSGRRGNEQFF. The chain has TRBV9 and TRBJ2-1; 9 bases are a match to TRBD2. V shed 0 bases and J 7 bases; nucleotides not matched to a gene: 20. Germline CDR1 reads SGDLS; CDR2 reads YYNGEE. The CDR3 loop spans 20 amino acids.

The rearrangement uses TRBV11-2 and TRBJ2-3; TRBD2 matches 10 bases. Germline values: CDR1 SGHAT, CDR2 FQNNGV. This CDR3 is built from 15 residues. V lost 5 bases, J lost 4 bases, and 6 bases stayed unmatched. For the CDR3, the DNA is TGTGCCAGCAGCGGGGGACTAGCGAGAGCAGATACGCAGTATTTT. It codes for CASSGGLARADTQYF.

The gene calls are TRBV6-6 and TRBJ2-3; perhaps TRBD2 as D (6 bases). The V and J ends lost 8 bases and 0 bases respectively, with 12 bases between them. This CDR3 contains 14 residues. CDR1 MNHNY and CDR2 SVGAGI come from the germline V gene (reference sequence). Written as DNA, the CDR3 is TGTGCCAGCGTAGCGGCTACTAGCACAGATACGCAGTATTTT. Translated, it gives CASVAATSTDTQYF.

The rearrangement links TRBV4-1 to TRBJ2-7; TRBD1 aligns across 7 bases. The CDR3 runs to 14 residues. V trimming: 5 bases; J trimming: 1 base; junction bases outside the gene matches: 5. The germline V gene encodes CDR1 MGHRA and CDR2 YSYEKL. The CDR3 nucleotides read TGCGCCAGCAGCGCGATGGGACAGTCCTACGAGCAGTACTTC. Translation gives CASSAMGQSYEQYF.

CDR3 sequence reads: CASSLRAEDTQYF. CDR3 bases: TGCGCCAGCAGCCTGAGGGCTGAAGATACGCAGTATTTT. This chain uses TRBV4-3 with TRBJ2-3; D perhaps matches TRBD2 (5 bases). Trimming took off 4 bases at V and 5 bases at J, with 10 bases between the two ends. CDR1 is LGHNA and CDR2 is YSLEER in the germline V gene. This CDR3 spans 13 amino acids.

The chain combines TRBV5-1 with TRBJ2-2; TRBD2 agrees at 9 bases. CDR3 length: 16 amino acids. V was clipped by 9 bases and J by 0 bases; unmatched bases: 9. Per germline, CDR1 SGHRS and CDR2 YFSETQ. The chain's CDR3 is CATGTAGGTNTGELFF. CDR3 coding DNA: TGCGCCACTGGAACGGCGGGAGGGACGAACACCGGGGAGCTGTTTTTT.

The chain carries TRBV9 and TRBJ2-3; D is ambiguous. Trimming took off 3 bases at V and 9 bases at J, with 14 bases between the two ends. In germline, CDR1 is SGDLS, CDR2 YYNGEE. The CDR3 runs 13 residues. CDR3 nucleotide sequence: TGTGCCAGCAGCGGAAATCCCGAACAAACGCAGTATTTT. As protein: CASSGNPEQTQYF. Using reference TRBV9 and TRBJ2-3 for the parts outside the CDR3, the full variable domain is DSGVTQTPKHLITATGQRVTLRCSPRSGDLSVYWYQQSLDQGLQFLIQYYNGEERAKGNILERFSAQQFPDLHSELNLSSLELGDSALYFCASSGNPEQTQYFGPGTRLTVL.

This clone was counted only a few times. J is TRBJ1-1 and V is TRBV18, with TRBD1 as a possible D gene (5 bases). V lost 3 bases and J 4 bases, leaving 12 bases between the germline ends. The CDR3 sequence is 14 residues long. Germline assignment: CDR1 KGHSH and CDR2 LQKENI. In DNA, the CDR3 is TGTGCCAGCTCACCCCTGGACGACAGCACTGAAGCTTTCTTT. Encoded protein: CASSPLDDSTEAFF.

This chain uses TRBV6-6 with TRBJ2-7; tentative D call: TRBD1 (5 bases). This CDR3 spans 12 amino acids. Germline V gene lookup returns CDR1 MNHNY and CDR2 SVGAGI (reference sequence). The V end lost 2 bases, the J end lost 3 bases, and 5 bases lay between the germline ends. CDR3 residues: CASSYDSYEQYF. The CDR3 DNA follows: TGTGCCAGCAGTTACGACAGCTACGAGCAGTACTTC.

The chain is built from TRBV9 and TRBJ1-1, with D possibly being TRBD1 (5 bases). The CDR3 covers 15 residues. Trimming shortened V by 6 bases and J by 1 base, and 16 bases separated the two germline ends. Germline V CDR1 and CDR2: SGDLS, YYNGEE. The CDR3 spells CASTAFQTANTEAFF. The DNA of the CDR3 is TGTGCCAGCACCGCGTTCCAGACAGCGAACACTGAAGCTTTCTTT.

The chain links TRBV3-1 (or the pseudogene TRBV3-2) to TRBJ2-3, with TRBD2 matching over 12 bases. Per germline, CDR1 LGHDT and CDR2 YNNKEL (reference sequence). V shed 0 bases and J 12 bases; nucleotides not matched to a gene: 7. CDR3 length: 15 residues. CDR3 DNA: TGTGCCAGCAGCCAAGAGACTAGCGGGAGAGGAGGACAGTATTTT. Protein: CASSQETSGRGGQYF.

This chain connects TRBV15 to TRBJ1-1, with D tentatively TRBD1 (5 bases). Trimming took off 3 bases at V and 5 bases at J, with 10 bases between the two ends. Per the germline V gene, CDR1 is LNHNV and CDR2 is YYDKDF (reference sequence). This CDR3 is 13 amino acids long. The CDR3 loop is CATSSTRVTEAFF. As DNA, the CDR3 is TGTGCCACCAGCAGTACCAGGGTAACTGAAGCTTTCTTT.

In nucleotides, the CDR3 is TGCGCCAGCAGCCAAGAGCCGGTACGGTTTAACTATGGCTACACCTTC. This sequence encodes CASSQEPVRFNYGYTF. The chain couples TRBV4-3 to TRBJ1-2; D call uncertain. V was trimmed by 0 bases and J by 1 base, leaving 12 bases between them. The CDR3 runs 16 residues. The germline V gene encodes CDR1 LGHNA and CDR2 YSLEER.

The chain joins TRBV27 to TRBJ2-3, with TRBD2 matching 7 bases. CDR3 length: 13 amino acids. With 10 bases clipped from V and 0 bases from J, the junction kept 4 bases outside the gene matches. Per germline, CDR1 MNHEY and CDR2 SMNVEV (reference sequence). CDR3 loop: CATKLASTDTQYF. CDR3 in DNA: TGTGCCACCAAACTAGCGAGCACAGATACGCAGTATTTT.

For the CDR3, the DNA is TGTGCCAGCAGTTTAATTAATCGGGATGAGCAGTTCTTC. It specifies CASSLINRDEQFF. The J gene is TRBJ2-1, the V gene TRBV12-3 or TRBV12-4, with unresolved D. This CDR3 has 13 amino acids. V lost 2 bases and J 8 bases, leaving 10 bases between the germline ends.

The chain combines TRBV10-3 with TRBJ2-5; 9 nucleotides line up with TRBD1. Trimming took 4 bases from V and 1 from J; bases not matched to a gene: 4. The CDR3 loop spans 15 amino acids. Looked up from germline, CDR1 is ENHRY and CDR2 is SYGVKD. The DNA of the CDR3 is TGTGCCATCAGTGCCGGGGACAGGGCCCAAGAGACCCAGTACTTC. The encoded protein is CAISAGDRAQETQYF.

V usage is TRBV19 and J usage is TRBJ1-4; 9 positions match TRBD1. V gave up 5 bases and J gave up 7 bases; unmatched junction bases: 8. The V gene's germline CDR1 is LNHDA and CDR2 SQIVND (reference sequence). The CDR3 covers 15 residues. CDR3 in DNA: TGTGCCAGTAGTGCTCCCGGGACAGGGATTGAAAAACTGTTTTTT. Amino acids: CASSAPGTGIEKLFF.

The CDR3 nucleotides read TGTGCCACCAGCAGAGGTAAACTACCCTCCTACGAGCAGTACTTC. It is translated as CATSRGKLPSYEQYF. J is TRBJ2-7 and V is TRBV15; D unresolved. V was clipped by 1 base and J by 0 bases, with 10 bases between them. Germline CDR1 is LNHNV and CDR2 is YYDKDF (reference sequence). This CDR3 has 15 amino acids.

This clone was detected once. The chain combines TRBV28 with TRBJ2-1, with unresolved D. Between the trimmed V and J ends, which lost 5 bases and 8 bases, there was a span of 10 bases. The germline V gene encodes CDR1 MDHEN and CDR2 SYDVKM. The CDR3 runs 12 residues. Here the CDR3 reads CASSVNFHEQFF. For the CDR3, the DNA is TGTGCCAGCAGTGTGAACTTCCATGAGCAGTTCTTC.

A single count supports this clone. This chain uses TRBV14 with TRBJ2-4; 8 bases are a match to TRBD1. V dropped 5 bases and J dropped 13; count of bases not matched to a gene: 7. The CDR3 length is 12 residues. Looked up from germline, CDR1 is SGHDN and CDR2 is FVKESK. The CDR3 DNA reads TGTGCCAGCAGCATCCGGACAGGGCAACAGTACTTC. Protein product: CASSIRTGQQYF.

In its sample, this clone was seen once. The chain carries TRBV29-1 and TRBJ2-3; D perhaps matches TRBD2 (6 bases). This CDR3 is 11 amino acids long. Trimming stripped 7 bases from V and 2 bases from J, with 7 bases between. Germline V gene lookup returns CDR1 SQVTM and CDR2 ANQGSEA. The CDR3 DNA reads TGCAGCGGACTAGTCACAGATACGCAGTATTTT. It specifies CSGLVTDTQYF.